The subject of this entry is one TCR beta chain. The antigen is not known. The data belong to a study of T cells in Graves' hyperthyroidism and ophthalmopathy. General study results and limits: From stable hyperthyroidism, ophthalmopathy was separated by a 13 V-J model. Appearing also in blood were most of the thyroid clonotypes expanded above 0.001. Progression to ophthalmopathy was predicted a median of approximately seven months early.

V was cut by 2 bases and J by 4 bases, with 12 bases left in between. This CDR3 contains 14 residues. Germline V CDR1 and CDR2: MDHEN, SYDVKM. The CDR3 regions of TCR beta were amplified from RNA transcripts. Initially, a first-round RT-PCR of the TCR CDR3 employed the HTBI primer set. TCRdb ran MiXCR on the multiplex PCR reads and lists one entry per CDR3 protein. The table has hundreds of thousands of distinct CDR3 sequences, about 18% seen once. This sequence originates from a woman younger than 30 with Graves' hyperthyroidism. This chain links TRBV28 with TRBJ2-7; D possibly uses TRBD1 or TRBD2 (5 bases each). Sequenced material: blood. In nucleotides, the CDR3 is TGTGCCAGCAGTTTAGCCCCGGGACGATACGAGCAGTACTTC. Its translation is CASSLAPGRYEQYF. The full variable domain, rest sourced from reference TRBV28 and TRBJ2-7, is DVKVTQSSRYLVKRTGEKVFLECVQDMDHENMFWYRQDPGLGLRLIYFSYDVKMKEKGDIPEGYSVSREKKERFSLILESASTNQTSMYLCASSLAPGRYEQYFGPGTRLTVT.